This TCR beta chain was sequenced during a study of human T cells and chemical hapten exposure. This sample's time point: pre-sensitization, week 0. Treatment defined: therapeutic diphenylcyclopropenone sensitization with weekly scalp DPC. TCRdb reprocessed the RACE reads with MiXCR, giving one entry per CDR3 protein. This table holds some 90,000 distinct CDR3 sequences, 8.5% found once. Worth noting for this clonotype: The antigen is unknown.

This CDR3 spans 12 amino acids. V trimming: 6 bases; J trimming: 2 bases; junction bases outside the gene matches: 3. CDR1 SQVTM and CDR2 ANQGSEA come from the germline V gene. Overall study results and limits: Patch test score rose with PT1 expanded TCRs, significant at 8, 16, 32, not 4.

This chain connects TRBV29-1 to TRBJ2-7, with 8 bases aligning to TRBD1. Source: whole blood, taken in connection with sensitization to the hapten diphenylcyclopropenone (DPC). The source of this sequence is a middle-aged man with alopecia areata. Some clones in this sample may be carry-over from other donors' samples. CDR3 sequence reads: CSVRQGTYEQYF. CDR3 sequence (DNA): TGCAGCGTCCGACAGGGGACCTACGAGCAGTACTTC.